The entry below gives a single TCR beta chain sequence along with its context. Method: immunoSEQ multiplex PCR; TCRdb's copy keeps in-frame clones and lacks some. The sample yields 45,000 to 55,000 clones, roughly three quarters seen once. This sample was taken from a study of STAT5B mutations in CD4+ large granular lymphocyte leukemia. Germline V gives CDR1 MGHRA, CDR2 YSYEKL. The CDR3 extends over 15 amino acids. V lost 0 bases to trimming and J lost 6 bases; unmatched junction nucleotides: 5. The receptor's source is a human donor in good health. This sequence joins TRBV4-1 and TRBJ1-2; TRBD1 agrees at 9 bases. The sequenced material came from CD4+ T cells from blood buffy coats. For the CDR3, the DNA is TGCGCCAGCAGCCAAGAGGCCCGGGACAGGGATGGCTACACCTTC. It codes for CASSQEARDRDGYTF.